A single sample is the source of the 32 T cell receptor beta chains below, sequenced in a study of T cell changes during pregnancy in multiple sclerosis. The protocol was immunoSEQ multiplex PCR, while the TCRdb copy is restricted to in-frame clones and leaves out a portion. The table has about 68,000 clones, 90% seen once. This specimen consisted of peripheral blood, obtained in the third trimester of pregnancy. The origin of the receptors is a female donor with multiple sclerosis, enrolled in a pregnancy study.

The rearrangement joins TRBV6-1 to TRBJ1-5, with no clear D. Between the trimmed V and J ends, which lost 2 bases and 4 bases, there was a span of 9 bases. The CDR3 contains 14 residues. Germline V gives CDR1 MNHNS, CDR2 SASEGT. The CDR3 loop is CASSEPSVNQPQHF. DNA of the CDR3: TGTGCCAGCAGTGAACCCTCGGTGAATCAGCCCCAGCATTTT.

This clone was observed once. This chain uses TRBV18 with TRBJ1-1; TRBD1 matches 8 bases. The CDR3 extends over 14 amino acids. Germline CDR1 KGHSH, CDR2 LQKENI. Unmatched junction bases numbered 3, after V lost 2 bases and J lost 4 bases. CDR3: CASSPNRGFTEAFF. The CDR3 bases are TGTGCCAGCTCACCAAACAGGGGGTTCACTGAAGCTTTCTTT.

This sequence joins TRBV4-3 and TRBJ1-3; no definite D call. This CDR3 comprises 15 residues. V gave up 3 bases and J gave up 6 bases, with 15 bases separating them. Germline V gene data show CDR1 as LGHNA and CDR2 as YSLEER. CDR3 sequence: CASSQLFGEANTIYF. Written as DNA, the CDR3 is TGCGCCAGCAGCCAGCTCTTCGGGGAGGCAAACACCATATATTTT.

The chain joins TRBV10-3 to TRBJ1-1; 8 nucleotides match TRBD1. From germline, CDR1 is ENHRY and CDR2 SYGVKD. V gave up 8 bases and J gave up 1 base; unmatched junction bases: 9. This CDR3 region has 15 residues. CDR3: CAIWSQQGGNTEAFF. The CDR3 coding sequence is TGTGCCATCTGGTCTCAACAGGGGGGGAACACTGAAGCTTTCTTT.

This chain connects TRBV6-4 to TRBJ2-1; no clear D gene. This CDR3 region has 13 residues. V lost 0 bases and J lost 7, with 7 bases in between. The germline V gene encodes CDR1 MRHNA and CDR2 SNTAGT. CDR3 in DNA: TGTGCCAGCAGTGACTCGGAGAGGAATGAGCAGTTCTTC. Protein sequence: CASSDSERNEQFF.

The chain is built from TRBV29-1 and TRBJ2-7; the D is unclear. The CDR3 extends over 12 amino acids. V was trimmed by 5 bases and J by 2 bases, leaving 10 bases between them. From germline, CDR1 is SQVTM and CDR2 ANQGSEA. The CDR3 DNA reads TGCAGCGTTCTGGCAGTCGCCTACGAGCAGTACTTC. It yields the protein CSVLAVAYEQYF.

The chain employs TRBV7-2 and TRBJ2-2; no reliable D call. Germline CDR1 reads SGHTA; CDR2 reads FQGNSA. Trimming removed 1 base from V and 1 base from J, with 7 bases in between. The length of the CDR3 is 15 residues. The CDR3 DNA sequence: TGTGCCAGCAGCTTAGTTAGCAGGAACACCGGGGAGCTGTTTTTT. Residues: CASSLVSRNTGELFF.

The sample holds one count of this clone. The V call is TRBV7-6, the J call TRBJ2-1; TRBD2 aligns across 9 bases. The ends lost 6 bases at V and 7 bases at J; junction bases unmatched: 10. CDR1 and CDR2 (germline): SGHVS, FNYEAQ. CDR3 size: 15 residues. Written as DNA, the CDR3 is TGTGCCAGCAGGGGTTATAGCGGGAGAAAGAATGAGCAGTTCTTC. Translated: CASRGYSGRKNEQFF.

The rearrangement joins TRBV10-3 to TRBJ2-2, with D possibly being TRBD2 (7 bases). The V end was cut by 6 bases, the J end by 4 bases, with 15 bases between. The CDR3 has 15 amino acids. The germline gives CDR1 ENHRY, CDR2 SYGVKD. The CDR3 sequence: CAIRDTGRGTGELFF. Written as DNA, the CDR3 is TGTGCCATCAGGGATACAGGGAGGGGCACCGGGGAGCTGTTTTTT.

This sequence joins TRBV5-1 and TRBJ1-2, with D perhaps matching TRBD1 (5 bases). V was shortened by 1 base and J by 6 bases, with 10 bases between the two germline ends. CDR1 and CDR2 from the germline V gene are SGHRS and YFSETQ. CDR3 length: 13 amino acids. The CDR3 sequence is CASSLPGKDGYTF. DNA of the CDR3: TGCGCCAGCAGCTTGCCAGGGAAGGATGGCTACACCTTC.

The CDR3 here is CASSVSGGISNTEAFF. The DNA for the CDR3 is TGTGCCAGCAGCGTTTCAGGGGGAATATCGAACACTGAAGCTTTCTTT. The V call is TRBV9, the J call TRBJ1-1; 7 nucleotides agree with TRBD1. Losses at the gene ends were 2 bases for V and 1 base for J; bases not matched to a gene: 8. Germline lookup yields CDR1 SGDLS and CDR2 YYNGEE. The CDR3 has 16 residues.

The rearrangement links TRBV9 to TRBJ2-3; 7 nucleotides align to TRBD2. V gave up 0 bases and J gave up 6 bases; unmatched junction bases: 16. Looked up from germline, CDR1 is SGDLS and CDR2 is YYNGEE. The CDR3 has 18 amino acids. This chain's CDR3 is CASSVDGGGSSAGDTQYF. The DNA for the CDR3 is TGTGCCAGCAGCGTAGACGGCGGGGGAAGTTCAGCGGGTGATACGCAGTATTTT.

This clone appeared a single time. V is TRBV7-3 and J is TRBJ2-5; 13 bases align to TRBD2. From germline, CDR1 is SGHTA and CDR2 FQGTGA. The junction had 5 bases not matched to a gene; V was cut back by 5 bases and J by 5 bases. The CDR3 extends over 15 amino acids. CDR3 coding DNA: TGTGCCAGCAGCGTGACTAGCGGGGGGATGGAGACCCAGTACTTC. Protein: CASSVTSGGMETQYF.

CDR3 nucleotide sequence: TGCGCCACCAGGAGTACGGGACAGGGTAGATTCTACGAGCAGTACTTC. Translation gives CATRSTGQGRFYEQYF. The V and J genes are TRBV10-1 and TRBJ2-7; TRBD1 matches 9 bases. V lost 10 bases, J lost 3 bases, and 16 bases stayed unmatched. Germline CDR1 and CDR2: WNHNN and SYGVQD (reference sequence). This CDR3 spans 16 amino acids.

The chain is built from TRBV27 and TRBJ2-7; 8 nucleotides agree with TRBD1. The J segment lost 7 bases and the V segment lost 2 bases, leaving 10 bases of the junction unmatched. Germline CDR1 and CDR2: MNHEY and SMNVEV (reference sequence). This CDR3 comprises 15 residues. The CDR3 bases are TGTGCCAGCAGTTTAAGGTTCAGGGGGCGAGTTGAGCAGTACTTC. It specifies CASSLRFRGRVEQYF.

The chain has TRBV6-4 and TRBJ2-2; D call uncertain. The V and J ends lost 8 bases and 6 bases respectively, with 16 bases between them. This CDR3 spans 14 amino acids. CDR1 and CDR2 from the germline V gene are MRHNA and SNTAGT. The CDR3 loop is CASSNTAEAGELFF. The CDR3 DNA reads TGTGCCAGCTCTAACACCGCCGAGGCCGGGGAGCTGTTTTTT.

The chain employs TRBV7-9 and TRBJ1-5; D is unclear. Trimming left V 1 base short and J 5 bases short, with 12 bases between. Germline V gene lookup returns CDR1 SEHNR and CDR2 FQNEAQ (reference sequence). CDR3 length equals 15 residues. The CDR3 is CASSLGGRLDQPQHF. CDR3 nucleotides: TGTGCCAGCAGCTTAGGCGGCAGATTGGATCAGCCCCAGCATTTT.

The chain carries TRBV4-3 and TRBJ2-3; a weak D match, TRBD2 (7 bases). Germline CDR1 is LGHNA and CDR2 is YSLEER. The CDR3 is 16 residues long. V was clipped by 0 bases and J by 0 bases, with 10 bases between them. CDR3 in amino acids: CASSQDAGASTDTQYF. CDR3 nucleotide sequence: TGCGCCAGCAGCCAAGACGCGGGGGCTAGCACAGATACGCAGTATTTT.

This chain uses TRBV29-1 with TRBJ1-2; TRBD1 matches at 7 bases. Trimming took 2 bases from V and 7 from J; bases not matched to a gene: 7. Germline values: CDR1 SQVTM, CDR2 ANQGSEA. This CDR3 is 13 amino acids long. CDR3 coding DNA: TGCAGCGTTGAACAGACAGGGCGGGGTGGCTACACCTTC. Protein: CSVEQTGRGGYTF.

This clone was seen only once. V is TRBV2 and J is TRBJ1-2; D unresolved. Trimming took off 6 bases at V and 0 bases at J, with 11 bases between the two ends. This CDR3 contains 14 residues. Germline CDR1 reads SNHLY; CDR2 reads FYNNEI. The CDR3 reads CASSPGPTNYGYTF. In nucleotides, the CDR3 is TGTGCCAGCAGCCCTGGGCCCACTAACTATGGCTACACCTTC.

V is TRBV19 and J is TRBJ2-5, with D possibly matching TRBD2 (7 bases). From germline, CDR1 is LNHDA and CDR2 SQIVND (reference sequence). The CDR3 loop spans 17 amino acids. Trimming removed 4 bases at V and 4 bases at J, with 22 bases between. Here the CDR3 DNA reads TGTGCCAGTAGTACATCTCCCGGGGGGCTGATCGGAGAGACCCAGTACTTC. Protein product: CASSTSPGGLIGETQYF.

This chain joins TRBV23-1 and TRBJ1-5; TRBD1 might be the D (5 bases). TRBV23-1 is recorded as an ORF, its role being uncertain. CDR3 length equals 16 residues. V shed 7 bases and J shed 2 bases, with 18 bases lying between them. The CDR3 reads CASIPGPGGGNQPQHF. For the CDR3, the DNA is TGCGCCAGCATCCCCGGCCCCGGAGGGGGCAATCAGCCCCAGCATTTT.

The chain links TRBV27 to TRBJ2-1; 7 bases align to TRBD1. The CDR3 length is 13 residues. After removal of 3 bases from V and 6 bases from J, the junction contained 2 bases not matched to a gene. Looked up from germline, CDR1 is MNHEY and CDR2 is SMNVEV (reference sequence). The CDR3 spells CASSFPGGNEQFF. In DNA, the CDR3 is TGTGCCAGCAGTTTTCCAGGGGGCAATGAGCAGTTCTTC.

This sequence joins TRBV18 and TRBJ1-1; D possibly corresponds to TRBD1 (6 bases). The CDR3 has 15 amino acids. Germline CDR1 and CDR2: KGHSH and LQKENI. Trimming removed 3 bases from V and 2 bases from J, with 13 bases in between. This CDR3 is CASSPLQGLNTEAFF. CDR3 coding DNA: TGTGCCAGCTCACCGCTTCAGGGGTTAAACACTGAAGCTTTCTTT.

V usage is TRBV7-3 and J usage is TRBJ2-1; tentatively, D is TRBD2 (6 bases). Trimming removed 0 bases at V and 0 bases at J, with 15 bases between. Germline values: CDR1 SGHTA, CDR2 FQGTGA. The CDR3 has 18 amino acids. CDR3 DNA: TGTGCCAGCAGCTTAACTGGGAGCGGGTACAGCTCCTACAATGAGCAGTTCTTC. It encodes CASSLTGSGYSSYNEQFF.

The CDR3: CASSLQGKTEAFF. DNA of the CDR3: TGTGCCAGCAGCTTACAGGGGAAAACCGAAGCTTTCTTT. The chain couples TRBV7-2 to TRBJ1-1; perhaps TRBD1 as D (6 bases). Germline values: CDR1 SGHTA, CDR2 FQGNSA. Trimming stripped 2 bases from V and 8 bases from J, with 12 bases between. This CDR3 is 13 amino acids long.

The chain recombines TRBV7-2 with TRBJ2-5, with 7 bases aligning to TRBD2. Unmatched junction bases numbered 10, after V lost 8 bases and J lost 7 bases. This CDR3 has 13 residues. Germline lookup yields CDR1 SGHTA and CDR2 FQGNSA. In nucleotides, the CDR3 is TGTGCCAGCGCCCTGGCGGGAGATGGGACCCAGTACTTC. This gives the protein CASALAGDGTQYF.

J is TRBJ1-2 and V is TRBV2, with TRBD1 matching 8 bases. The V segment lost 2 bases and the J segment 6 bases; nucleotides outside the gene matches: 8. CDR1 is SNHLY, CDR2 FYNNEI, per germline. CDR3 size: 15 residues. CDR3 in DNA: TGTGCCAGCAGTGAAAGGGGCGGGACAGGAGATGGCTACACCTTC. It specifies CASSERGGTGDGYTF.

V gene TRBV29-1 combines with J gene TRBJ1-2; D is perhaps TRBD1 (5 bases). The germline V gene encodes CDR1 SQVTM and CDR2 ANQGSEA. Trimming cost V 5 bases and J 7 bases, with 26 bases left between them. The CDR3 loop spans 16 amino acids. CDR3 nucleotide sequence: TGCAGCGTTTCCCTTGTGGCCGCCGGGGGGGACCGTGGCTACACCTTC. Protein: CSVSLVAAGGDRGYTF.

The chain combines TRBV5-1 with TRBJ2-5, with TRBD1 matching over 7 bases. The V gene's germline CDR1 is SGHRS and CDR2 YFSETQ. This CDR3 is 16 amino acids long. The ends lost 3 bases at V and 1 base at J; junction bases unmatched: 9. The CDR3 region has the DNA TGCGCCAGCAGCTCTTATCCCCGACAGGGCCAAGAGACCCAGTACTTC. This gives the protein CASSSYPRQGQETQYF.

The chain employs TRBV11-2 and TRBJ2-1; 9 bases align to TRBD2. The V gene end was trimmed by 2 bases and the J gene end by 9 bases; junction bases not matched to a gene: 5. CDR3 length: 14 amino acids. CDR1 is SGHAT and CDR2 is FQNNGV in the germline V gene. The CDR3 sequence is CASSLTSGGLEQFF. The CDR3 DNA is TGTGCCAGCAGCTTAACCAGCGGGGGGCTTGAGCAGTTCTTC.

The chain has TRBV6-4 and TRBJ1-1; TRBD1 might be the D (5 bases). Germline loops: CDR1 MRHNA, CDR2 SNTAGT. The ends were cut back, 3 bases at V and 1 base at J, with 6 bases in the middle. The CDR3 is 13 residues long. DNA of the CDR3: TGTGCCAGCAGTGAGCAGGGGAACACTGAAGCTTTCTTT. Translated, it gives CASSEQGNTEAFF.